This T cell receptor (beta chain) came from a study of blood T cells in healthy people across ages. A word on this clonotype: Given a much more abundant clone one base away, this may be a read error.

Primed by a sample-barcoded 5' primer and a J-beta primer mix, a second PCR proceeded for roughly 6 to 12 cycles. Each cDNA molecule carried a tag from a template-switch adaptor that contained 12 random nucleotides. MiXCR was run by TCRdb on the 5' RACE reads, yielding one entry per CDR3 protein. Among 850,000 to 1,100,000 distinct CDR3 sequences listed, around two fifths were seen once. CDR3 size: 15 residues. V was pared by 2 bases and J by 9 bases, with 17 bases between. Germline-derived CDR1 and CDR2 are KGHSH and LQKENI. V usage is TRBV18 and J usage is TRBJ2-4, with D tentatively TRBD2 (5 bases). This receptor was taken from a man in his late teens or twenties in good health. Sequenced input: blood. CDR3 amino acids: CASSPMEVAWPIQYF. CDR3 sequence (DNA): TGTGCCAGCTCACCAATGGAGGTGGCATGGCCCATTCAGTACTTC.